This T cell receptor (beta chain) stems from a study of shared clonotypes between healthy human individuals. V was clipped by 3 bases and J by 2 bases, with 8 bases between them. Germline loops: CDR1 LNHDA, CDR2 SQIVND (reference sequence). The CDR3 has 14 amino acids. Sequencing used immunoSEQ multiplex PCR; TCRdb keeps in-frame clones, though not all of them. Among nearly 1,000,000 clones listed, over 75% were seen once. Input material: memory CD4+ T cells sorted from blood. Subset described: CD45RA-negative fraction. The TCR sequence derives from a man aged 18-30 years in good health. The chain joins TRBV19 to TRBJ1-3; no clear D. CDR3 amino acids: CASSIGVTGNTIYF. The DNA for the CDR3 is TGTGCCAGTAGTATTGGGGTTACTGGAAACACCATATATTTT.